The clone carrying this T cell receptor (beta chain) was recorded a few times. Its antigen is undetermined. CDR1 and CDR2 from the germline V gene are MGHDK and SYGVNS. The ends lost 1 base at V and 0 bases at J; junction bases unmatched: 4. CDR3 length: 16 residues. These data belong to a study of T cells after yellow fever vaccination. Study observations and caveats: After the booster, over 95% of CD4 and about nine tenths of CD8 primary-response clones were re-detected. On re-exposure, the response was weaker but peaked faster, at day 5 versus 15. Contamination of FACS-sorted repertoires by abundant clonotypes from the bulk population could occur.

Template switching with 5'RACE generated the TCR cDNA and added a universal primer site and UMIs. TCRdb re-analysed the 5' RACE reads in MiXCR, keeping a single row per CDR3 protein. In the table there are approximately 580,000 distinct CDR3 sequences, around 17% of which are singletons. This clonotype originated in a man between 18 and 29 years old who received the YFV17D yellow fever vaccine. The chain links TRBV25-1 to TRBJ2-3; 7 bases fit TRBD1. Here the sequenced sample was PBMCs, taken around 5 days after the first yellow fever vaccination. CDR3 protein: CASSEWTGPSTDTQYF. As DNA, the CDR3 is TGTGCCAGCAGTGAATGGACAGGTCCTAGCACAGATACGCAGTATTTT. Filled out from reference TRBV25-1 and TRBJ2-3, the complete variable domain reads EADIYQTPRYLVIGTGKKITLECSQTMGHDKMYWYQQDPGMELHLIHYSYGVNSTEKGDLSSESTVSRIRTEHFPLTLESARPSHTSQYLCASSEWTGPSTDTQYFGPGTRLTVL.